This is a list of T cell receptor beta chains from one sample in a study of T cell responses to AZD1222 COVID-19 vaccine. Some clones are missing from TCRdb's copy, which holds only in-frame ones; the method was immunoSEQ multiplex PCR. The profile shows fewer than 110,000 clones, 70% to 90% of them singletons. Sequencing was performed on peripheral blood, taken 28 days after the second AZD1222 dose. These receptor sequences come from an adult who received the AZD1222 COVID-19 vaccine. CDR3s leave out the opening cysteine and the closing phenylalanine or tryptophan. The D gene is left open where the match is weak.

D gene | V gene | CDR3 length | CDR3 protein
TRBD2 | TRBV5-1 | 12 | ASTLAGPQETQY
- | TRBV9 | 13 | ASSVQGYSYNEQF
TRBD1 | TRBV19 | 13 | ASSNARQGNNEQF
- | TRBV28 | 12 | ASTRAGTYNEQF
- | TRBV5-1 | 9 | ASSLNYEQF
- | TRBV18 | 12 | ASCHRAMNTEAF
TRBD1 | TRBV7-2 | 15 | ASSVGTGGNLGSPLH
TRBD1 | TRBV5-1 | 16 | ASSSPPGRTGSTDTQY
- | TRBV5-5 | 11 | ASSPEGTDTQY
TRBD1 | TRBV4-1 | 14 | ASSQVWGQNNSPLH
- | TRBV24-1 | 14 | ATSDLRQFSSYEQY
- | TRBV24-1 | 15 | ATSDFGGGDSNYGYT
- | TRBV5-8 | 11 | ASSNRVAYEQY
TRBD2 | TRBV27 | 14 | ASSFLRAGLSDTQY
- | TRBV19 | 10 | ASSKQYYGYT
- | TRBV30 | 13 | AWSTQALATDTQY
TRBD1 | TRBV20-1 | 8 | SAGTDGYT
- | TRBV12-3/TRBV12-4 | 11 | ASSVGQTNTIY
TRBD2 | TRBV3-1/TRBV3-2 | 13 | ASSPGTNSYNEQF
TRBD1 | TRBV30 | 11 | AWSIQGAYGYT
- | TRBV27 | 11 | ASSGRWQETQY
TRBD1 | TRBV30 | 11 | AWSRDSSYEQY
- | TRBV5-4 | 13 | ASSPGSSYNSPLH
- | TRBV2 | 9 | ASSVTDTQY